This TCR beta chain came from a study of CD8 T cells in Susac syndrome. Turning to the study itself: Of the sequenced Susac syndrome patients, more than five had active disease and 8 or 9 were in remission. Treatment at blood withdrawal was none, corticosteroids, or intravenous immunoglobulin alone in Susac syndrome patients.

Overall study findings and caveats: No clonal expansion appeared among CD4+ T cells in Susac patients.

With respect to this clonotype: Antigen unknown.

The CDR3 has 12 amino acids. Trimming shortened V by 3 bases and J by 5 bases, and 8 bases separated the two germline ends. Looked up from germline, CDR1 is SGHVS and CDR2 is FQNEAQ. Reverse transcription of roughly 0.5 to 1 ug RNA was performed with random hexamers. An immunoSEQ multiplex PCR amplified TCR beta CDR3 over 54 Vbeta and 13 Jbeta. TCRdb fed the immunoSEQ multiplex PCR reads into MiXCR, producing one record per CDR3 protein. The sample shows 120,000 or so distinct CDR3 sequences, 96% of them seen only once. The sequenced material came from CD4+ T cells from PBMCs. This receptor was identified in a human donor with Susac syndrome. The rearrangement uses TRBV7-8 and TRBJ2-7; tentative D call: TRBD1 (5 bases). The CDR3 region has the DNA TGTGCCAGCAGCTTCACAGGAGACGAGCAGTACTTC. This translates into CASSFTGDEQYF.